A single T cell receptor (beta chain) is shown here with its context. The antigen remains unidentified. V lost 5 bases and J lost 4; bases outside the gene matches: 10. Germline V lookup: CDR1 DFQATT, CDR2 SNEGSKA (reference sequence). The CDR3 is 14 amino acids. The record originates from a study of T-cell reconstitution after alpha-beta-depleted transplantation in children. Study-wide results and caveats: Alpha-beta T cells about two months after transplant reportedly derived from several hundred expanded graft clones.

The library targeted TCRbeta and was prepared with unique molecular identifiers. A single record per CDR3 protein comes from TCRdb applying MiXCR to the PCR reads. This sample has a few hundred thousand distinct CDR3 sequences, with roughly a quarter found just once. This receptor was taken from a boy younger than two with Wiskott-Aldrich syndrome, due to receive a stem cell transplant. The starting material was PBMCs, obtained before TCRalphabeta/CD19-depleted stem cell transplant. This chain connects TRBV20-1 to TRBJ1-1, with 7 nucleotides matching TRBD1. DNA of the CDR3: TGCAGTGCTGGTAAGGCAGGGGGAACCACTGAAGCTTTCTTT. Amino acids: CSAGKAGGTTEAFF.